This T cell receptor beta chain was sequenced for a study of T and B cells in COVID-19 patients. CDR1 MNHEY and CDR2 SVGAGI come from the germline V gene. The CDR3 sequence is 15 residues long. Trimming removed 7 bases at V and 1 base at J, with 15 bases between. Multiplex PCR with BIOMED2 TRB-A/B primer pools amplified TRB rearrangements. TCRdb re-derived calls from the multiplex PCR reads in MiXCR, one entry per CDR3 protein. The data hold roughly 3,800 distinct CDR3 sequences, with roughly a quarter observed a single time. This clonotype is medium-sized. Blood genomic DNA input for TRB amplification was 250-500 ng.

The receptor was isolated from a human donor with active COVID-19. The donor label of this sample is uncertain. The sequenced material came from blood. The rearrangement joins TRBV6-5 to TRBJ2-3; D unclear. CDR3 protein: CASTPLVLGTDTQYF. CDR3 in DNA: TGTGCCAGCACCCCGCTTGTCCTCGGCACAGATACGCAGTATTTT.